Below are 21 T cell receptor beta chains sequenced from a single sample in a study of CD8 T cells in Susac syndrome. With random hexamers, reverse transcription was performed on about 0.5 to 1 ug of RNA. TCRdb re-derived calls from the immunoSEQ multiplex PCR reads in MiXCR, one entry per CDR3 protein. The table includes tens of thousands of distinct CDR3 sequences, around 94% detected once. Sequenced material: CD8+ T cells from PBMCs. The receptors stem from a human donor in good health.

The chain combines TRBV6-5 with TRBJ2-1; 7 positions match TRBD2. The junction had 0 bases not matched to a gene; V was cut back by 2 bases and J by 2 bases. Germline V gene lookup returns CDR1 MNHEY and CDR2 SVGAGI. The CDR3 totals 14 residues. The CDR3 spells CASSYREAYNEQFF. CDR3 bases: TGTGCCAGCAGTTACCGGGAGGCCTACAATGAGCAGTTCTTC.

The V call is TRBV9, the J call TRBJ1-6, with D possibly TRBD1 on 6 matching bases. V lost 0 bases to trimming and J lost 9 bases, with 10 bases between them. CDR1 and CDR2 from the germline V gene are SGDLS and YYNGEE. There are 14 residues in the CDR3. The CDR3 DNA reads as TGTGCCAGCAGCGTAGGGGACACCAGTTCACCCCTCCACTTT. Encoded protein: CASSVGDTSSPLHF. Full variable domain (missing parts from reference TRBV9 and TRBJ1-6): DSGVTQTPKHLITATGQRVTLRCSPRSGDLSVYWYQQSLDQGLQFLIQYYNGEERAKGNILERFSAQQFPDLHSELNLSSLELGDSALYFCASSVGDTSSPLHFGNGTRLTVT.

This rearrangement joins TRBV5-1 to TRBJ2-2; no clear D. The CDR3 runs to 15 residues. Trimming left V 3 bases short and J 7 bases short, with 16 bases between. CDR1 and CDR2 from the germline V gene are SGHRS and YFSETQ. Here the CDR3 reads CASSSGRVYGGELFF. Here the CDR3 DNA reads TGCGCCAGCAGCTCCGGTCGGGTTTACGGCGGGGAGCTGTTTTTT. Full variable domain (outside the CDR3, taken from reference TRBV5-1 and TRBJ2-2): KAGVTQTPRYLIKTRGQQVTLSCSPISGHRSVSWYQQTPGQGLQFLFEYFSETQRNKGNFPGRFSGRQFSNSRSEMNVSTLELGDSALYLCASSSGRVYGGELFFGEGSRLTVL.

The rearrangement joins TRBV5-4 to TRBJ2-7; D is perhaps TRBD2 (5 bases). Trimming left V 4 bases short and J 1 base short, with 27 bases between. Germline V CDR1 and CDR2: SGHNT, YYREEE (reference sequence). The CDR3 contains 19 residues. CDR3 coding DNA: TGTGCCAGCAGCCCTAGTAGTAGGGATGAGGGAAGTAAGTCCTACGAGCAGTACGTC. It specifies CASSPSSRDEGSKSYEQYV.

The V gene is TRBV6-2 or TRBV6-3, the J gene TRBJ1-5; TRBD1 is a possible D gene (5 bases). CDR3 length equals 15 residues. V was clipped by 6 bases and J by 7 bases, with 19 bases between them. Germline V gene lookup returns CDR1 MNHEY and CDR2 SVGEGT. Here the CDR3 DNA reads TGTGCCAGCAGCCCGACAGTTTCTGGAGTCCAGCCCCAGCATTTT. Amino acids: CASSPTVSGVQPQHF.

The CDR3 protein is CASSLAGTGDVLTF. The CDR3 nucleotides are TGTGCCAGCAGCTTGGCCGGGACAGGGGACGTCCTGACTTTC. V is TRBV7-2 and J is TRBJ2-6; 10 bases line up with TRBD1. Germline CDR1 and CDR2: SGHTA and FQGNSA. This CDR3 is built from 14 residues. The trim removed 3 bases at V and 11 bases at J, leaving 4 bases unmatched.

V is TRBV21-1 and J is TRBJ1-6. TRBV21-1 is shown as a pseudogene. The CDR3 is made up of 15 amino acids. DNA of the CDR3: TGTGCCAGCAGCAAAGGAAGGGTTCGGAATTCACCCCTCCACTTT. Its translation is CASSKGRVRNSPLHF.

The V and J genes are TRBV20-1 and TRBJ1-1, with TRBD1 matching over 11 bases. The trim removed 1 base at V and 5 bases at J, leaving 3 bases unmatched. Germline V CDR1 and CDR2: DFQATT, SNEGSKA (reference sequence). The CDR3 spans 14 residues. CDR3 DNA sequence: TGCAGTGCTAGAGGGGACAGGGGGGGTACTGAAGCTTTCTTT. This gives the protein CSARGDRGGTEAFF.

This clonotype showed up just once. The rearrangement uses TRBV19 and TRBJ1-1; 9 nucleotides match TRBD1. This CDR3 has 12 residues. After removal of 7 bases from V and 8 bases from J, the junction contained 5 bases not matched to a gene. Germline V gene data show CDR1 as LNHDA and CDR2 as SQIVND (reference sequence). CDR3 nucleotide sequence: TGTGCCAGTAACCCCGGGACAGGGGAAGCTTTCTTT. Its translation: CASNPGTGEAFF.

CDR3 protein: CATKTTGSRTDTQYF. DNA for the CDR3: TGTGCCACCAAGACGACAGGGTCCCGAACAGATACGCAGTATTTT. This chain uses TRBV15 with TRBJ2-3; 7 positions match TRBD1. After removal of 7 bases from V and 3 bases from J, the junction contained 10 bases not matched to a gene. This CDR3 comprises 15 residues. CDR1 LNHNV and CDR2 YYDKDF come from the germline V gene (reference sequence).

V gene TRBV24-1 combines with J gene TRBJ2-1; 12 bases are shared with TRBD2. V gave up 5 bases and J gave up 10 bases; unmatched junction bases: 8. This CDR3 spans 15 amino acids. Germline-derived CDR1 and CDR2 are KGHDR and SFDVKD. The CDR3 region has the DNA TGTGCCACCAGTGCGGCTAGCGGGAGGGCCGGGGAGCAGTTCTTC. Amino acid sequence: CATSAASGRAGEQFF.

The CDR3 DNA reads TGTGCCAGCAGCTTACCCTCAGTGTATACCGGGGAGCTGTTTTTT. Its translation is CASSLPSVYTGELFF. The chain uses TRBV7-2 and TRBJ2-2; the D is unclear. CDR1 SGHTA and CDR2 FQGNSA come from the germline V gene. This CDR3 is 15 amino acids long. Trimming pared 2 bases from V and 5 bases from J, leaving 12 bases between.

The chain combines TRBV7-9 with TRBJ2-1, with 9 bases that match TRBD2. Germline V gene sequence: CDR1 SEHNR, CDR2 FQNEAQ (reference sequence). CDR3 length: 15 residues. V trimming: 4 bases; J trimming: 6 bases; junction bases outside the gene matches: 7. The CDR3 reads CASSSTGTSFNEQFF. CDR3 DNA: TGTGCCAGCAGCTCCACCGGGACTAGCTTCAATGAGCAGTTCTTC.

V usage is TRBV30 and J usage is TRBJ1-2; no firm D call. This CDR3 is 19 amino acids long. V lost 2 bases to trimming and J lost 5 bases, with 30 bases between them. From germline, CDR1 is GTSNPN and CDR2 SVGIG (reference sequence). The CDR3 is CAWSQRFPAKDGSKYGYTF. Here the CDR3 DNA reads TGTGCCTGGAGTCAGCGGTTCCCGGCAAAGGACGGCTCAAAATATGGCTACACCTTC.

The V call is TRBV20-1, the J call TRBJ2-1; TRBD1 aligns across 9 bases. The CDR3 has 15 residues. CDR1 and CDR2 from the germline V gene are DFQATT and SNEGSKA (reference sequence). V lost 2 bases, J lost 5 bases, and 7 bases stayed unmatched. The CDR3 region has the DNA TGCAGTGCTAGAACACCGGGACAGGGAGACAATGAGCAGTTCTTC. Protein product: CSARTPGQGDNEQFF.

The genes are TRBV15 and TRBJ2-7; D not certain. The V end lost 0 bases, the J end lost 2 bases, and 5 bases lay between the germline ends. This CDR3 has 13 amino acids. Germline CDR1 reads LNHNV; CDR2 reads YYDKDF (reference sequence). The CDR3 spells CATSRETAYEQYV. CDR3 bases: TGTGCCACCAGCAGAGAAACCGCCTACGAGCAGTACGTC.

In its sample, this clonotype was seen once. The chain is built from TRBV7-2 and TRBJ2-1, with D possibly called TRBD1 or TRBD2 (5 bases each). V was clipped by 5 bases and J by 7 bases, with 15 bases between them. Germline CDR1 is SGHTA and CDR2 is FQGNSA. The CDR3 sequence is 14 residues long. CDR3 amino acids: CASSQSLGVNEQFF. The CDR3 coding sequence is TGTGCCAGCAGCCAGAGTTTGGGGGTTAATGAGCAGTTCTTC. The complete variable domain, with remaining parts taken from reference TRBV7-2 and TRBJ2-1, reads GAGVSQSPSNKVTEKGKDVELRCDPISGHTALYWYRQSLGQGLEFLIYFQGNSAPDKSGLPSDRFSAERTGGSVSTLTIQRTQQEDSAVYLCASSQSLGVNEQFFGPGTRLTVL.

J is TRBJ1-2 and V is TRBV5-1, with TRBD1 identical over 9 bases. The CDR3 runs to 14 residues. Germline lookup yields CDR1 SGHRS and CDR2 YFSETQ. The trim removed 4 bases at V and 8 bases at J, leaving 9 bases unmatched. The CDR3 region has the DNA TGCGCCAGCAGCAGACTGGACAGGGGTGAGGGCTACACCTTC. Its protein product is CASSRLDRGEGYTF.

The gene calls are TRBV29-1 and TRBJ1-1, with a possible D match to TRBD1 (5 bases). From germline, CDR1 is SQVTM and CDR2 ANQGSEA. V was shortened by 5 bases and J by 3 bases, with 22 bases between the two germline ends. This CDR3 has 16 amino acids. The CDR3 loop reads CSVYPGIKPLDTEAFF. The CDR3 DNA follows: TGCAGCGTTTATCCAGGGATTAAACCGTTGGACACTGAAGCTTTCTTT.

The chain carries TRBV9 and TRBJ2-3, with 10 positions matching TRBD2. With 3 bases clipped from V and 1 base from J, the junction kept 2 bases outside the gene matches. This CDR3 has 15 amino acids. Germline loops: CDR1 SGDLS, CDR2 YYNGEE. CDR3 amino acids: CASSDGLAGTDTQYF. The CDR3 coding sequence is TGTGCCAGCAGCGACGGACTAGCGGGCACAGATACGCAGTATTTT.

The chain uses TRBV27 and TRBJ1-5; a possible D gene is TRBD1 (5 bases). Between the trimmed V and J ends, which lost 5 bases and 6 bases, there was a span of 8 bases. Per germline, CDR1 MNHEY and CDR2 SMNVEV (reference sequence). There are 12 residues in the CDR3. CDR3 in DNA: TGTGCCAGCAGTGCAGGGCGTCAGCCCCAGCATTTT. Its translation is CASSAGRQPQHF.